What follows describes a single T cell receptor (beta chain). Its antigen is not known. This sample stems from a study of T cell responses to AZD1222 COVID-19 vaccine. Findings and caveats of the study: The peak T cell response came first, and repertoires were sampled only after it. Two doses of AZD1222 preceded a rise in Spike-specific TCR breadth and depth.

TCRdb's copy holds only in-frame clones and misses some; the assay was immunoSEQ multiplex PCR. In the table there are 100,000 to 120,000 clones, 85% to 95% of which are singletons. The V end was cut by 7 bases, the J end by 7 bases, with 8 bases between. The CDR3 is made up of 12 amino acids. Per germline, CDR1 MNHEY and CDR2 SMNVEV (reference sequence). The gene calls are TRBV27 and TRBJ1-6, with D possibly TRBD1 on 6 matching bases. The sequence was collected from an adult who received the AZD1222 COVID-19 vaccine. The source was peripheral blood, collected 28 days after the second AZD1222 dose. The DNA for the CDR3 is TGTGCCAGCACGACAGGCAATTCACCCCTCCACTTT. It encodes CASTTGNSPLHF.